In its sample, the clone carrying this T cell receptor (beta chain) was seen a few times. Its specificity is not known. Each TCR beta cDNA library carried unique molecular identifiers. Input of roughly 0.85 to 11 million T cells yielded 450,000 to 550,000 cDNA molecules. TCRdb re-called the PCR reads with MiXCR, one entry per CDR3 protein. The sample holds approximately 570,000 distinct CDR3 sequences; about 44% are singletons and the top ten take 1.7%. The data are from a study of post-analysis software for immune sequencing data. Overall study: Progressive-relapsing, secondary progressive and relapsing-remitting multiple sclerosis were among the disease courses included.

The V end was cut by 3 bases, the J end by 5 bases, with 14 bases between. Germline-derived CDR1 and CDR2 are SGHRS and YFSETQ. The CDR3 contains 14 residues. Study conclusions and caveats: F measure grouped same-batch samples tightly together. Included in a set of about 5 TRBV segments more frequent in patients than controls were TRBV5-6, TRBV5-1 and TRBV20-1. Normalized Chao1 diversity in multiple sclerosis patients fell significantly below that of controls.

The receptor's source is a girl aged 10-17 years with multiple sclerosis. The V gene is TRBV5-1, the J gene TRBJ2-5, with D tentatively TRBD1 or TRBD2 (6 bases each). Sequencing used blood. The CDR3 DNA is TGCGCCAGCAGCTGGATTGGGGGGCGGGAGACCCAGTACTTC. It codes for CASSWIGGRETQYF.